These 17 T cell receptor beta chains originate from one sample sequenced in a study of TIL therapy for anti-PD-1-resistant metastatic lung cancer. This was the immunoSEQ v3 assay. The assay was immunoSEQ multiplex PCR, and TCRdb's table has in-frame clones only and misses some. The table lists some 90,000 clones, under 70% of them singletons. Time point specified: pre-treatment sample, taken before nivolumab and TIL therapy. Tumor tissue came from excised metastases, mostly pleural nodules or supraclavicular lymph nodes. The material was tumor tissue, obtained at baseline. The receptor source for this set is a person aged 25 to 85 with non-small cell lung cancer.

The chain employs TRBV4-2 and TRBJ2-3, with D uncertain. Germline CDR1 reads LGHNA; CDR2 reads YNFKEQ. The CDR3 runs to 15 residues. Trimming pared 0 bases from V and 7 bases from J, leaving 14 bases between. CDR3 coding DNA: TGTGCCAGCAGCCAAGATGGGTGGGCTAGAAATACGCAGTATTTT. Its translation: CASSQDGWARNTQYF.

The sample holds many counts of this clone. Other DNA sequences in the sample encode the same CDR3. The chain couples TRBV11-3 to TRBJ2-1; perhaps TRBD1 as D (5 bases). There are 14 residues in the CDR3. Germline V gene data show CDR1 as SGHNT and CDR2 as YENEEA. V lost 1 base, J lost 8 bases, and 12 bases lay in between. The CDR3 nucleotides are TGTGCCAGCAGCTTAGTGGGTCAGGGCGATGAGCAGTTCTTC. It encodes CASSLVGQGDEQFF.

This clone was found a few times. The chain carries TRBV5-1 and TRBJ1-1, with D tentatively TRBD1 (6 bases). CDR3 length equals 16 residues. The germline V gene encodes CDR1 SGHRS and CDR2 YFSETQ. V was cut by 1 base and J by 0 bases, with 13 bases left in between. CDR3 bases: TGCGCCAGCAGCTTGTTGCGGGGGGGCATGAACACTGAAGCTTTCTTT. Residues: CASSLLRGGMNTEAFF.

The V call is TRBV6-2 or TRBV6-3, the J call TRBJ2-1, with D possibly matching TRBD2 (5 bases). Trimming removed 2 bases from V and 7 bases from J, with 18 bases in between. Germline CDR1 MNHEY, CDR2 SVGEGT. This CDR3 is built from 16 residues. CDR3 amino acids: CASSYIRTGIGNEQFF. Here the CDR3 DNA reads TGTGCCAGCAGTTACATACGTACCGGGATTGGGAATGAGCAGTTCTTC.

The chain uses TRBV19 and TRBJ2-3, with D uncertain. Germline-derived CDR1 and CDR2 are LNHDA and SQIVND (reference sequence). Trimming pared 1 base from V and 2 bases from J, leaving 7 bases between. The CDR3 runs 14 residues. The CDR3 DNA is TGTGCCAGTAGTATAGGGGGTACCACAGATACGCAGTATTTT. Translating it yields CASSIGGTTDTQYF.

V usage is TRBV5-6 and J usage is TRBJ2-1; D unclear. The CDR3 is 14 amino acids. In germline, CDR1 is SGHDT, CDR2 YYEEEE. Trimming shortened V by 6 bases and J by 4 bases, and 14 bases separated the two germline ends. The CDR3 loop reads CASILNGAYNEQFF. Written as DNA, the CDR3 is TGTGCCAGCATCCTTAACGGAGCTTACAATGAGCAGTTCTTC.

This sequence joins TRBV7-2 and TRBJ1-2, with 7 positions matching TRBD1. Trimming took 3 bases from V and 3 from J; bases not matched to a gene: 7. The CDR3 sequence is 15 residues long. CDR1 and CDR2 from the germline V gene are SGHTA and FQGNSA. The CDR3 region has the DNA TGTGCCAGCAGCTTTCGAAGGGGGCCGGACTATGGCTACACCTTC. It encodes CASSFRRGPDYGYTF.

The V gene is TRBV7-9, the J gene TRBJ2-1; 8 bases agree with TRBD2. J gave up 0 bases and V 4 bases, and 2 bases lay outside the gene matches. This CDR3 contains 15 residues. Germline CDR1 is SEHNR and CDR2 is FQNEAQ (reference sequence). In nucleotides, the CDR3 is TGTGCCAGCAGCTCGGGGGGGAGCTCCTACAATGAGCAGTTCTTC. This translates into CASSSGGSSYNEQFF.

The chain joins TRBV6-5 to TRBJ1-2; D is undetermined. The germline V gene encodes CDR1 MNHEY and CDR2 SVGAGI. The CDR3 sequence is 15 residues long. V lost 1 base and J 6 bases, leaving 15 bases between the germline ends. CDR3 region: CASSYWVTAVDGYTF. The CDR3 DNA sequence: TGTGCCAGCAGTTACTGGGTGACGGCGGTCGATGGCTACACCTTC.

The V and J genes are TRBV27 and TRBJ2-3; 15 bases are shared with TRBD2. The V gene's germline CDR1 is MNHEY and CDR2 SMNVEV (reference sequence). Losses at the gene ends were 1 base for V and 2 bases for J; bases not matched to a gene: 10. There are 20 residues in the CDR3. In DNA, the CDR3 is TGTGCCAGCAGTTTATTCGGGACTAGCGGGAGGTTGGGAATCACAGATACGCAGTATTTT. Its translation is CASSLFGTSGRLGITDTQYF.

The chain uses TRBV9 and TRBJ1-2, with unresolved D. V lost 0 bases and J 4 bases, leaving 4 bases between the germline ends. Germline values: CDR1 SGDLS, CDR2 YYNGEE. The CDR3 sequence is 12 residues long. CDR3 bases: TGTGCCAGCAGCGTAGAGGGCTATGGCTACACCTTC. Translation gives CASSVEGYGYTF.

This sequence joins TRBV3-1 (or the pseudogene TRBV3-2) and TRBJ2-5; 9 nucleotides align to TRBD2. V was pared by 2 bases and J by 6 bases, with 10 bases of the junction left unmatched. Germline CDR1 reads LGHDT; CDR2 reads YNNKEL (reference sequence). The CDR3 has 16 residues. The CDR3 bases are TGTGCCAGCAGCCAACCGGGCGGGGGGGCCGTGAAGACCCAGTACTTC. Translation gives CASSQPGGGAVKTQYF.

Only one count was recorded for this clone. CDR3 sequence (DNA): TGTGCCAGCAGCAGCGGGAGATACAATGAGCAGTTCTTC. This gives the protein CASSSGRYNEQFF. The chain employs TRBV28 and TRBJ2-1; 8 bases line up with TRBD2. Germline V gives CDR1 MDHEN, CDR2 SYDVKM. The CDR3 sequence is 13 residues long. V trimming: 6 bases; J trimming: 4 bases; junction bases outside the gene matches: 2. The full variable domain, rest sourced from reference TRBV28 and TRBJ2-1, is DVKVTQSSRYLVKRTGEKVFLECVQDMDHENMFWYRQDPGLGLRLIYFSYDVKMKEKGDIPEGYSVSREKKERFSLILESASTNQTSMYLCASSSGRYNEQFFGPGTRLTVL.

This sequence joins TRBV6-5 and TRBJ2-7; possibly TRBD1 for D (5 bases). This CDR3 spans 13 amino acids. Germline V gene data show CDR1 as MNHEY and CDR2 as SVGAGI. With 8 bases removed from V and 2 bases from J, the gap between germline ends came to 13 bases. DNA of the CDR3: TGTGCCAGCGGATGGCAGGACACCTACGAGCAGTACTTC. Residues: CASGWQDTYEQYF.

The CDR3 spells CASRDYPTDTQYF. DNA for the CDR3: TGTGCCAGCCGGGACTATCCCACAGATACGCAGTATTTT. This chain joins TRBV12-3 or TRBV12-4 and TRBJ2-3, with 7 bases aligning to TRBD2. The CDR3 has 13 residues. Trimming removed 8 bases from V and 2 bases from J; junction bases left unmatched: 4.

This clone came up a few times. The CDR3 sequence: CASSQYNEQFF. CDR3 bases: TGTGCCAGCAGCCAATACAATGAGCAGTTCTTC. The V call is TRBV12-3 or TRBV12-4, the J call TRBJ2-1; D gene unclear. Trimming took off 6 bases at V and 4 bases at J, with 4 bases between the two ends. The CDR3 totals 11 residues.

The chain uses TRBV14 and TRBJ2-1, with TRBD2 matching over 9 bases. Trimming took 1 base from V and 9 from J; bases not matched to a gene: 10. This CDR3 has 16 residues. Germline loops: CDR1 SGHDN, CDR2 FVKESK. The CDR3 protein is CASSQGIAGVGGEQFF. The CDR3 DNA follows: TGTGCCAGCAGCCAAGGTATAGCGGGAGTAGGGGGTGAGCAGTTCTTC.